The 21 T cell receptor beta chains given below trace back to one sample, sequenced in a study of T cell responses to AZD1222 COVID-19 vaccine. Profiled with immunoSEQ multiplex PCR; TCRdb holds only in-frame clones, not every one. The table records around 110,000 clones, 85% to 95% of them present only once. Specimen: peripheral blood, collected on day 0 of AZD1222 vaccination. The receptors stem from an adult in good health.

This clone was counted a single time. The chain recombines TRBV3-1 (or the pseudogene TRBV3-2) with TRBJ1-5; D is unresolved. CDR3 length: 15 residues. V shed 0 bases and J shed 4 bases, with 10 bases lying between them. Germline CDR1 reads LGHDT; CDR2 reads YNNKEL (reference sequence). In DNA, the CDR3 is TGTGCCAGCAGCCAAGAGGTATCGGTTAATCAGCCCCAGCATTTT. Translated, it gives CASSQEVSVNQPQHF.

V gene TRBV25-1 combines with J gene TRBJ2-2, with D unclear. V lost 3 bases and J lost 1, with 12 bases in between. Germline CDR1 is MGHDK and CDR2 is SYGVNS. This CDR3 region has 16 residues. The CDR3 loop reads CASSDQSWENTGELFF. CDR3 DNA sequence: TGTGCCAGCAGTGATCAATCTTGGGAGAACACCGGGGAGCTGTTTTTT.

This chain joins TRBV6-6 and TRBJ1-5; D uncertain. V gave up 0 bases and J gave up 7 bases, with 7 bases separating them. CDR1 MNHNY and CDR2 SVGAGI come from the germline V gene (reference sequence). This CDR3 spans 13 amino acids. CDR3 DNA: TGTGCCAGCAGTTACTCTTGGGTCCAGCCCCAGCATTTT. The encoded protein is CASSYSWVQPQHF.

This clone was seen just once. The chain uses TRBV9 and TRBJ1-5, with 9 bases lining up with TRBD1. After removal of 4 bases from V and 6 bases from J, the junction contained 5 bases not matched to a gene. The V gene's germline CDR1 is SGDLS and CDR2 YYNGEE. The length of the CDR3 is 14 residues. The CDR3 region is CASSPLTGGQPQHF. As DNA, the CDR3 is TGTGCCAGCAGCCCATTGACAGGGGGTCAGCCCCAGCATTTT.

The chain uses TRBV20-1 and TRBJ2-7; D is unclear. The germline gives CDR1 DFQATT, CDR2 SNEGSKA (reference sequence). Trimming left V 1 base short and J 4 bases short, with 5 bases between. CDR3 length equals 11 residues. CDR3 amino acids: CSARGGYEQYF. The CDR3 bases are TGCAGTGCTAGAGGCGGATACGAGCAGTACTTC.

The chain uses TRBV19 and TRBJ2-2, with D uncertain. CDR1 LNHDA and CDR2 SQIVND come from the germline V gene (reference sequence). Trimming took 4 bases from V and 6 from J, leaving 3 bases between them. The CDR3 totals 11 residues. The CDR3 DNA reads TGTGCCAGTAGTACCGCCGGGGAGCTGTTTTTT. It codes for CASSTAGELFF.

This clone was recorded only once. The V and J genes are TRBV4-1 and TRBJ1-1; TRBD1 might be the D (5 bases). CDR1 and CDR2 from the germline V gene are MGHRA and YSYEKL. The CDR3 has 15 amino acids. With 4 bases removed from V and 4 bases from J, the gap between germline ends came to 16 bases. The CDR3 bases are TGCGCCAGCAGCCGGGGGAGTGGCCTGAGCACTGAAGCTTTCTTT. Residues: CASSRGSGLSTEAFF.

This clone is a singleton in its sample. The sample has other DNA sequences that encode this CDR3 too. The V gene is TRBV28, the J gene TRBJ2-7; unclear D gene. Trimming left V 2 bases short and J 2 bases short, with 4 bases between. The CDR3 totals 12 residues. The germline gives CDR1 MDHEN, CDR2 SYDVKM. The CDR3 sequence is CASSLGTYEQYF. For the CDR3, the DNA is TGTGCCAGCAGTTTAGGGACCTACGAGCAGTACTTC.

This chain links TRBV11-2 with TRBJ2-7, with TRBD2 matching 10 bases. The germline V gene has CDR1 SGHAT and CDR2 FQNNGV. The length of the CDR3 is 14 residues. V shed 4 bases and J 0 bases; nucleotides not matched to a gene: 0. CDR3 coding DNA: TGTGCCAGCAGCTGGACTAGCGGCTCCTACGAGCAGTACTTC. It codes for CASSWTSGSYEQYF.

The chain employs TRBV21-1 and TRBJ1-3; the DNA was not compared with TRBD1, the D call given in the table. TRBV21-1 constitutes a pseudogene. CDR3 length: 16 amino acids. The CDR3 spells CASTRTGGFSGNTIYF. CDR3 nucleotides: TGTGCCAGCACCCGGACAGGGGGCTTTTCTGGAAACACCATATATTTT.

The gene calls are TRBV27 and TRBJ2-1; 10 bases agree with TRBD2. Germline trimming cut 1 base from V and 3 bases from J; bases unmatched to any gene: 3. CDR3 length: 16 residues. Germline CDR1 and CDR2: MNHEY and SMNVEV (reference sequence). DNA of the CDR3: TGTGCCAGCAGTTTATTATCTAGCGGGAGCTACAATGAGCAGTTCTTC. Its translation: CASSLLSSGSYNEQFF.

This sequence joins TRBV7-2 and TRBJ2-7, with D possibly TRBD2 on 5 matching bases. With 8 bases removed from V and 4 bases from J, the gap between germline ends came to 12 bases. The germline V gene has CDR1 SGHTA and CDR2 FQGNSA. The CDR3 is made up of 12 amino acids. CDR3 DNA: TGTGCCAGCGGCCAAGCGGAGTACGAGCAGTACTTC. Translating gives CASGQAEYEQYF.

The chain carries TRBV6-5 and TRBJ1-1; D gene unclear. Deletions cut 7 bases from V and 5 bases from J, with 14 bases between. Germline V gene data show CDR1 as MNHEY and CDR2 as SVGAGI. The CDR3 extends over 13 amino acids. DNA for the CDR3: TGTGCCAGCACCAAGGAGCTAGGAACTGAAGCTTTCTTT. Protein product: CASTKELGTEAFF.

The J gene is TRBJ1-5, the V gene TRBV28; a possible D gene is TRBD1 (5 bases). The CDR3 sequence is 14 residues long. Germline V gene sequence: CDR1 MDHEN, CDR2 SYDVKM. Trimming took 2 bases from V and 7 from J, leaving 12 bases between them. CDR3 loop: CASSLAQGGQPQHF. CDR3 nucleotides: TGTGCCAGCAGTTTAGCCCAGGGTGGGCAGCCCCAGCATTTT.

This rearrangement joins TRBV7-9 to TRBJ2-1; TRBD2 might be the D (5 bases). The germline V gene has CDR1 SEHNR and CDR2 FQNEAQ (reference sequence). V gave up 8 bases and J gave up 8 bases, with 16 bases separating them. The CDR3 has 13 residues. CDR3 bases: TGTGCCAGCCGGCTCGCGGGCGTCGATGAGCAGTTCTTC. Translating it yields CASRLAGVDEQFF.

The rearrangement links TRBV28 to TRBJ2-5; 8 bases line up with TRBD2. This CDR3 spans 17 amino acids. Germline CDR1 MDHEN, CDR2 SYDVKM. V gave up 3 bases and J gave up 0 bases; unmatched junction bases: 9. DNA for the CDR3: TGTGCCAGCAGTTTCTCAGCGGGAGAGGAGGACCAAGAGACCCAGTACTTC. It translates to CASSFSAGEEDQETQYF. The whole variable domain, filled in from reference TRBV28 and TRBJ2-5, reads DVKVTQSSRYLVKRTGEKVFLECVQDMDHENMFWYRQDPGLGLRLIYFSYDVKMKEKGDIPEGYSVSREKKERFSLILESASTNQTSMYLCASSFSAGEEDQETQYFGPGTRLLVL.

J is TRBJ1-1 and V is TRBV15; D remains ambiguous. This CDR3 has 14 amino acids. Germline values: CDR1 LNHNV, CDR2 YYDKDF (reference sequence). The V end was cut by 4 bases, the J end by 4 bases, with 13 bases between. The CDR3 DNA sequence: TGTGCCACCAGCAACCCGTCCTGGGGCACTGAAGCTTTCTTT. Amino acid sequence: CATSNPSWGTEAFF.

The CDR3 DNA follows: TGTGCCAGCGGTTACAGGCACGGTAGCACAGATACGCAGTATTTT. Residues: CASGYRHGSTDTQYF. V gene TRBV7-8 combines with J gene TRBJ2-3, with D possibly TRBD1 on 5 matching bases. This CDR3 has 15 amino acids. Trimming shortened V by 8 bases and J by 0 bases, and 15 bases separated the two germline ends. Per germline, CDR1 SGHVS and CDR2 FQNEAQ.

The chain couples TRBV10-3 to TRBJ1-1; TRBD1 matches 8 bases. V shed 6 bases, J shed 5 bases, and the junction held 5 bases outside the gene matches. This CDR3 has 13 amino acids. Germline V gives CDR1 ENHRY, CDR2 SYGVKD. CDR3 residues: CAIRQGAGTEAFF. CDR3 sequence (DNA): TGTGCCATCAGGCAGGGGGCGGGTACTGAAGCTTTCTTT.

This chain connects TRBV5-5 to TRBJ2-7; no definite D call. Trimming stripped 0 bases from V and 0 bases from J, with 19 bases between. CDR3 length: 18 amino acids. CDR1 is SGHKS and CDR2 is YYEKEE in the germline V gene (reference sequence). CDR3 coding DNA: TGTGCCAGCAGCTTGGAGCTTGTGGGTGTTTTAATCTCCTACGAGCAGTACTTC. Translating gives CASSLELVGVLISYEQYF.

J is TRBJ2-1 and V is TRBV9; either TRBD1 or TRBD2 may supply D (5 bases each). The CDR3 length is 13 residues. Trimming took 0 bases from V and 7 from J, leaving 8 bases between them. CDR1 SGDLS and CDR2 YYNGEE come from the germline V gene. Here the CDR3 reads CASSVGGTNEQFF. CDR3 nucleotide sequence: TGTGCCAGCAGCGTAGGGGGGACGAATGAGCAGTTCTTC. Full variable domain (missing parts from reference TRBV9 and TRBJ2-1): DSGVTQTPKHLITATGQRVTLRCSPRSGDLSVYWYQQSLDQGLQFLIQYYNGEERAKGNILERFSAQQFPDLHSELNLSSLELGDSALYFCASSVGGTNEQFFGPGTRLTVL.